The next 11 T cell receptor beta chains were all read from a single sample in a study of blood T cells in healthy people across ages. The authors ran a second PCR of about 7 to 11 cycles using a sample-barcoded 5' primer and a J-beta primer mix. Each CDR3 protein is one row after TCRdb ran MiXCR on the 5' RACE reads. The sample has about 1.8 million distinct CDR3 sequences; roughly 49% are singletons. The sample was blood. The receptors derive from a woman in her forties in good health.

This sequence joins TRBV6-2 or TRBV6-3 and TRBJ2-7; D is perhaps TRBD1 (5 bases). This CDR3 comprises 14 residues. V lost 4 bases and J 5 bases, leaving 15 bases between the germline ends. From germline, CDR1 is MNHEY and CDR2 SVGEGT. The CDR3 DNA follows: TGTGCCAGCAGTTCGGCAGGGCTCCCCCACGAGCAGTACTTC. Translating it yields CASSSAGLPHEQYF.

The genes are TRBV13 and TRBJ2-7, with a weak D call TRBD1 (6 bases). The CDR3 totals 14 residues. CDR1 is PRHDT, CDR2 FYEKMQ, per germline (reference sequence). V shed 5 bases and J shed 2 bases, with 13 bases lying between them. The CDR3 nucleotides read TGTGCCAGCAGCCATCCGGACAGTCCCTACGAGCAGTACTTC. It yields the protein CASSHPDSPYEQYF.

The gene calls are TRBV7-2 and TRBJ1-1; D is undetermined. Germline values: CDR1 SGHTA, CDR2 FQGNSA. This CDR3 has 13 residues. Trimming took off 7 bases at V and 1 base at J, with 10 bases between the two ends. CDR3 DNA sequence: TGTGCCAGCACCCTAGGGCCGAACACTGAAGCTTTCTTT. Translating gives CASTLGPNTEAFF.

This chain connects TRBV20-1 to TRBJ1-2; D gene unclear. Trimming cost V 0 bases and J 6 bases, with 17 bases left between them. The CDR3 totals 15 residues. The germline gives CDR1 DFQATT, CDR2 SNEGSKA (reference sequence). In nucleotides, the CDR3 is TGCAGTGCTAGAGATTTTCCGTTTGGGATCAATGGCTACACCTTC. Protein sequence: CSARDFPFGINGYTF.

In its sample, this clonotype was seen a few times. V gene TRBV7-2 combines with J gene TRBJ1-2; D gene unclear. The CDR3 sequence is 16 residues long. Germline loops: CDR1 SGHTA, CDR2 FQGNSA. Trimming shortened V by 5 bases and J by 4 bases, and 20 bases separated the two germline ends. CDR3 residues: CASSTKVGYGSYGYTF. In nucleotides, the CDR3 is TGTGCCAGCAGCACGAAAGTTGGGTACGGTAGCTATGGCTACACCTTC.

As DNA, the CDR3 is TGTGCCAGCAGCTTAGGGGGGCTAGCGGCCTCCTACGAGCAGTACTTC. Its protein product is CASSLGGLAASYEQYF. The J gene is TRBJ2-7, the V gene TRBV7-2; TRBD2 is a possible D gene (7 bases). Trimming removed 1 base at V and 0 bases at J, with 13 bases between. This CDR3 region has 16 residues. Germline V gene sequence: CDR1 SGHTA, CDR2 FQGNSA.

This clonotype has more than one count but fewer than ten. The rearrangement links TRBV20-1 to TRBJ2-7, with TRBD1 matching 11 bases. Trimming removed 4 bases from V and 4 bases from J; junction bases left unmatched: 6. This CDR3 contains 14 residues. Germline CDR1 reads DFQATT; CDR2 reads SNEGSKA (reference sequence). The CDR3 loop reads CSANPGQGGYEQYF. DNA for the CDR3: TGCAGTGCTAATCCGGGACAGGGGGGTTACGAGCAGTACTTC.

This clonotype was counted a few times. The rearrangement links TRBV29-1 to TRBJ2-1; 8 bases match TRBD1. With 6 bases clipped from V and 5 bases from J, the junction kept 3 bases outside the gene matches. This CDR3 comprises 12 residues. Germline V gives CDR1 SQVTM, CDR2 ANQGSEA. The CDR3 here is CSVQGADNEQFF. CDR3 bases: TGCAGCGTCCAGGGGGCGGACAATGAGCAGTTCTTC.

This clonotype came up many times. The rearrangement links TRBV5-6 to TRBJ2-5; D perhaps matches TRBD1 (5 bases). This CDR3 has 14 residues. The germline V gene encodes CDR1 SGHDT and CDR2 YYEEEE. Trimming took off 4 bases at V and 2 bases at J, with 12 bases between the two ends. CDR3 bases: TGTGCCAGCAGCGGGGCCCATGGTCAAGAGACCCAGTACTTC. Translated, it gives CASSGAHGQETQYF.

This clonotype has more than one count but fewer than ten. In DNA, the CDR3 is TGTGCCAGCAGCCAAGAGGGGACAGGGTCCAATGAGCAGTTCTTC. Amino acid sequence: CASSQEGTGSNEQFF. The rearrangement links TRBV4-2 to TRBJ2-1, with 9 bases identical to TRBD1. After removal of 0 bases from V and 6 bases from J, the junction contained 3 bases not matched to a gene. The germline gives CDR1 LGHNA, CDR2 YNFKEQ. The CDR3 is 15 residues long.

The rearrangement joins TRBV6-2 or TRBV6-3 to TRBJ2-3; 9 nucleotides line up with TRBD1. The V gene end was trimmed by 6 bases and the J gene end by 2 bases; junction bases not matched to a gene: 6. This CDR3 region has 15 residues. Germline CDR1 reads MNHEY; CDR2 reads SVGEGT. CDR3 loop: CASSSGTGNTDTQYF. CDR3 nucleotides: TGTGCCAGCAGCTCCGGGACAGGGAACACAGATACGCAGTATTTT.